A selection of T cell receptor beta chains follows, all from one sample in a study of cytomegalovirus exposure and HLA in healthy donors. Sequenced by immunoSEQ multiplex PCR; TCRdb stores in-frame clones only, minus some. The repertoire consists of under 90,000 clones, with roughly 73% occurring once and the leading ten covering 2% to 2.5%. The sequenced sample consisted of PBMCs. The receptors here all came from a man aged 35-49 years in good health and CMV-seronegative. Each CDR3 is given with its conserved first and last residue. A D gene is named only where the DNA matches it firmly. Size tells how often a clone was seen (once, few, many) or the class of an expanded clone, and some rows leave it out.

J,size,V,D,CDR3,DNA
TRBJ2-7,-,TRBV5-1,TRBD2,CASSPAGEGYEQYF,TGCGCCAGCAGCCCAGCGGGAGAGGGCTACGAGCAGTACTTC
TRBJ2-7,-,TRBV5-1,TRBD2,CASSPSGVPYEQYF,TGCGCCAGCAGCCCCAGCGGGGTCCCCTACGAGCAGTACTTC
TRBJ2-7,-,TRBV7-9,TRBD1,CASTVDTGQPSYEQYF,TGTGCCAGCACCGTAGATACGGGACAGCCGTCCTACGAGCAGTACTTC
TRBJ1-4,-,TRBV4-2,-,CASSQVGEGKGEKLFF,TGTGCCAGCAGCCAAGTAGGGGAGGGAAAGGGGGAAAAACTGTTTTTT
TRBJ1-6,few,TRBV6-6,-,CASRPGPAVYSPLHF,TGTGCCAGCAGGCCCGGGCCAGCGGTTTATTCACCCCTCCACTTT
TRBJ1-1,-,TRBV9,-,CASSQPSGGITEAFF,TGTGCCAGCAGCCAACCCTCGGGGGGTATAACTGAAGCTTTCTTT
TRBJ1-3,-,TRBV4-1,-,CASSPVTQGTGNTIYF,TGCGCCAGCAGCCCCGTTACACAGGGAACTGGAAACACCATATATTTT
TRBJ2-1,-,TRBV10-3,-,CAISEFERASIFEQFF,TGTGCCATCAGTGAGTTTGAGCGGGCCTCGATATTTGAGCAGTTCTTC
TRBJ2-7,-,TRBV21-1,-,CASSKALGSQPSSYEQYF,TGTGCCAGCAGCAAAGCGCTCGGGTCTCAGCCATCCTCCTACGAGCAGTACTTC
TRBJ1-1,once,TRBV28,-,CASSATYPANTEAFF,TGTGCCAGCAGTGCCACTTATCCCGCTAACACTGAAGCTTTCTTT
TRBJ2-4,-,TRBV2,-,CASSDWGEVAKNIQYF,TGTGCCAGCAGTGATTGGGGGGAGGTAGCCAAAAACATTCAGTACTTC
TRBJ2-7,-,TRBV29-1,-,CSHTSGGEQYF,TGCAGCCACACTTCAGGGGGGGAGCAGTACTTC
TRBJ1-5,few,TRBV7-9,-,CASSRDTGRNQPQHF,TGTGCCAGCAGCCGGGACACCGGGCGGAATCAGCCCCAGCATTTT
TRBJ2-7,-,TRBV5-4,TRBD2,CASSRAGEYEQYF,TGTGCCAGCAGCAGAGCGGGAGAGTACGAGCAGTACTTC
TRBJ1-1,once,TRBV7-2,-,CASSLEGARTEAFF,TGTGCCAGCAGCCTTGAAGGGGCTCGGACTGAAGCTTTCTTT
TRBJ2-5,-,TRBV7-9,TRBD2,CASSPSAGAPSRETQYF,TGTGCCAGCAGCCCCTCAGCGGGGGCACCTTCTAGAGAGACCCAGTACTTC
TRBJ2-7,-,TRBV29-1,-,CSVVRGNEQYF,TGCAGCGTTGTCAGGGGAAACGAGCAGTACTTC
TRBJ2-1,once,TRBV27,TRBD1,CASSFSLGQSYNEQFF,TGTGCCAGCAGTTTTTCATTGGGACAGAGCTACAATGAGCAGTTCTTC
TRBJ2-6,-,TRBV7-9,-,CAVNSGAGANVLTF,TGTGCCGTCAATTCAGGTGCTGGGGCCAACGTCCTGACTTTC
TRBJ2-1,-,TRBV7-9,-,CASSLRPSVEPRNYNEQFF,TGTGCCAGCAGCTTACGTCCTAGCGTCGAACCTCGCAACTACAATGAGCAGTTCTTC